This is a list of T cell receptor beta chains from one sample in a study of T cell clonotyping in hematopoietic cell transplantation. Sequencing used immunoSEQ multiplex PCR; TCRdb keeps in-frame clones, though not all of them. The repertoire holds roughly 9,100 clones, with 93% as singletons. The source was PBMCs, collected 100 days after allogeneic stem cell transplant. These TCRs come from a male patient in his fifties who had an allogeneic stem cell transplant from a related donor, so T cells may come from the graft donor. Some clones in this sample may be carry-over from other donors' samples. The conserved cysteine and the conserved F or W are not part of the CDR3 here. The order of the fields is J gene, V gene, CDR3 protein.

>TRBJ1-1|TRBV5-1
ASSLAKGTGGLNTEAF
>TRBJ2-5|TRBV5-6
ASSLWGETQY
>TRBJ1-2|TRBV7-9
ASSSVRGASGYT
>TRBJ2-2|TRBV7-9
ASSLPRTSGTNTGELF
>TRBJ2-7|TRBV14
ASSQEITYEQY
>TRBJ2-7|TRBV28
ASSRDRVSSYEQY
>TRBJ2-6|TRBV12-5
ASGPPTLGANVLT
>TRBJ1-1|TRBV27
ASSLMVNTEAF
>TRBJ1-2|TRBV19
ASSISVYGYT
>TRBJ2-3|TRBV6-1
ASSEASGNTDTQY
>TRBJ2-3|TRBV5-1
ASSLVTDTQY
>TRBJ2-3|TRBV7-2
ASSLGLLVVWDTDTQY
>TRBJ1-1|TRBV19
ASGAAGWAEAF
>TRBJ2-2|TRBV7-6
ASTSRVGELF
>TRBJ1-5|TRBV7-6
ASSLALDGNQPQH
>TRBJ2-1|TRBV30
AWSPPGTSYNNEQF
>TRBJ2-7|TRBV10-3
AISRTYEQY
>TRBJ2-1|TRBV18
ASSPDKNNEQF
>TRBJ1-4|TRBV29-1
SVSQGPEKLF
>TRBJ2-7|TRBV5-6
ASSLGGPYEQY
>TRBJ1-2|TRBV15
ATSRYPANYGYT
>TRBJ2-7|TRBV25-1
ASSVGRYEQY
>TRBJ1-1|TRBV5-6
ASSLTQGTAEAF
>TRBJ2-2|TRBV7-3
ASSPGGDNTGELF
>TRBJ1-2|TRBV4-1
ASSFYPPGRGYT
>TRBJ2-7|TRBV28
ASRRTESYEQY
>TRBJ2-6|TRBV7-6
ASSLDARSGANVLT
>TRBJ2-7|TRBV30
AWSVGPVEQY
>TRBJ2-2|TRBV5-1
ASRLAGNTGELF
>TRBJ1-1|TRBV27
ASSHDRTANSEAF
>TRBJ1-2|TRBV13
ASSLGTGGAEGYT
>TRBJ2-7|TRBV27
ASSFGSGAPYEQY
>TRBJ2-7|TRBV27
ASSLSWSGNEQY
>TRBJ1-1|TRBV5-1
ASSPGQGDTEAF
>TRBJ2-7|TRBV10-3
AISGSGGAIVLEQY